Described below is a single T cell receptor (beta chain) sequence and its context. Its antigen is unidentified. The source of the sample is a study of T-cell reconstitution after alpha-beta-depleted transplantation in children. Study-level results: Reported findings indicate that, about two months after transplant, alpha-beta T cells came from several hundred expanded clones, which were derived from non-depleted graft cells. Newly made T cells mostly supplied T-cell counts and diversity one year after transplant.

TCRbeta library construction was performed incorporating unique molecular identifiers. TCRdb recomputed calls from the PCR reads with MiXCR, one row per CDR3 protein. The sample lists 250,000 to 300,000 distinct CDR3 sequences; 10% were seen once. CDR3 length: 10 amino acids. V was shortened by 7 bases and J by 9 bases, with 7 bases between the two germline ends. The chain uses TRBV12-3 or TRBV12-4 and TRBJ2-1; D ambiguous. The source material was PBMCs, sampled before TCRalphabeta/CD19-depleted stem cell transplant. The clonotype was recovered from a boy younger than two with acute myeloid leukemia, due to receive a stem cell transplant. DNA for the CDR3: TGTGCCAGCATGCGGAGTGAGCAGTTCTTC. Amino acids: CASMRSEQFF.